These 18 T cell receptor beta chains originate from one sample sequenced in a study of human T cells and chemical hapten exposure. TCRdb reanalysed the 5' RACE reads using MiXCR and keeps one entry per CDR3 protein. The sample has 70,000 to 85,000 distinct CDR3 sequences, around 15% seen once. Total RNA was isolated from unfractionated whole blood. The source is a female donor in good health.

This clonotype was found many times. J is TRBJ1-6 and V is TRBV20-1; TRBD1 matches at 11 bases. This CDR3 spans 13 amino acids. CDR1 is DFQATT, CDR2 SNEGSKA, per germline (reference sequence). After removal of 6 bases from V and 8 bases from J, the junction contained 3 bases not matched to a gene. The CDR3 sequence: CSAQGQGDSPLHF. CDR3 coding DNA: TGCAGTGCACAGGGACAGGGGGATTCACCCCTCCACTTT.

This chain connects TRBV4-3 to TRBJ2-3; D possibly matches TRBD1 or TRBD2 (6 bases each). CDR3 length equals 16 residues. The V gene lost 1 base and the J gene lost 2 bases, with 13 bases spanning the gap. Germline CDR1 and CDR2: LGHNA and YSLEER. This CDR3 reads CASSQGFGGTTDTQYF. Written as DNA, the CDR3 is TGCGCCAGCAGCCAAGGATTCGGGGGCACCACAGATACGCAGTATTTT.

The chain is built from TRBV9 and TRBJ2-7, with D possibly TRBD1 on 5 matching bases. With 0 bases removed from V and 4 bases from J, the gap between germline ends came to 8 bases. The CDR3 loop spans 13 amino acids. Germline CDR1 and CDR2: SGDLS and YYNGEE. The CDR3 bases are TGTGCCAGCAGCGTAGCCCAGGGATACGAGCAGTACTTC. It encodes CASSVAQGYEQYF.

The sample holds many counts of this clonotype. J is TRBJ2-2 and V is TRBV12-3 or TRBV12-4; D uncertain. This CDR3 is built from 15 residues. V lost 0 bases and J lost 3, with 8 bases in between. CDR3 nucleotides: TGTGCCAGCAGTTTAGCAGGCTCCTACACCGGGGAGCTGTTTTTT. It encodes CASSLAGSYTGELFF.

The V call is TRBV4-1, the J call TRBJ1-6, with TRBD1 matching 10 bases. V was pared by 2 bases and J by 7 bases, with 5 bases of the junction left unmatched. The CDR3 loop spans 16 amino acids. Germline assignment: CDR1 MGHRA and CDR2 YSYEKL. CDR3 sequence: CASSQRTGGNNSPLHF. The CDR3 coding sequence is TGCGCCAGCAGCCAAAGGACAGGGGGTAACAATTCACCCCTCCACTTT.

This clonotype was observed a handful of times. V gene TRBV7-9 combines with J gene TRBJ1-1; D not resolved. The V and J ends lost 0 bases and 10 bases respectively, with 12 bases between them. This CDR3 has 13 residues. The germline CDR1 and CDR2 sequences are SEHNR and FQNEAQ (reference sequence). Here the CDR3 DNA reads TGTGCCAGCAGCTTAGCGGAGGACGGCCCAGCTTTCTTT. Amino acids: CASSLAEDGPAFF.

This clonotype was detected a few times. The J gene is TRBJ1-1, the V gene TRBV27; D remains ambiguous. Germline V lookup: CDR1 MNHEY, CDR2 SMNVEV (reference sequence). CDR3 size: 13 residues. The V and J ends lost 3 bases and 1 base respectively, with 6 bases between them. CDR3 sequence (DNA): TGTGCCAGCAGTTTGGAAGAGAACACTGAAGCTTTCTTT. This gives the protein CASSLEENTEAFF.

The CDR3, as DNA: TGTGCCAGCTCACTAAGGATCGGGACAGGGGACGAGCAGTACTTC. Translation: CASSLRIGTGDEQYF. This sequence joins TRBV18 and TRBJ2-7; 10 bases agree with TRBD1. Losses at the gene ends were 4 bases for V and 5 bases for J; bases not matched to a gene: 8. The CDR3 extends over 15 amino acids. Germline V gene sequence: CDR1 KGHSH, CDR2 LQKENI.

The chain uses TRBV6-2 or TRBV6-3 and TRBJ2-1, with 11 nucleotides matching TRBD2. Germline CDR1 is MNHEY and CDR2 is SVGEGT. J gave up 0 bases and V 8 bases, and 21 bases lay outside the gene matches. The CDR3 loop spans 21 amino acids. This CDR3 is CASRMRGTSGDYNSSYNEQFF. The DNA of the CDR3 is TGTGCCAGCCGCATGAGGGGGACTAGCGGAGATTATAACAGCTCCTACAATGAGCAGTTCTTC.

Here the CDR3 reads CSARMALGAFF. The CDR3 region has the DNA TGCAGTGCTCGAATGGCCCTCGGGGCTTTCTTT. The V call is TRBV20-1, the J call TRBJ1-1; D is unresolved. Germline V gives CDR1 DFQATT, CDR2 SNEGSKA (reference sequence). With 5 bases removed from V and 11 bases from J, the gap between germline ends came to 15 bases. This CDR3 spans 11 amino acids.

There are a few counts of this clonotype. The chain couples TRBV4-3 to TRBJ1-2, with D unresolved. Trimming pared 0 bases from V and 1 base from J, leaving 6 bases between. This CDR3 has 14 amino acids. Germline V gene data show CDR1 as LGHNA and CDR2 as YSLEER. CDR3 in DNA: TGCGCCAGCAGCCAAGAAGGTTTTAACTATGGCTACACCTTC. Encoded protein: CASSQEGFNYGYTF.

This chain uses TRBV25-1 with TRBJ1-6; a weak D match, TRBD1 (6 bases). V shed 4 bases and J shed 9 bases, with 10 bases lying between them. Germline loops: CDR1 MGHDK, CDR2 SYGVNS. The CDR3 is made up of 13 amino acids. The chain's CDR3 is CASSGDRFSPLHF. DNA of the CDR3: TGTGCCAGCAGTGGTGACAGGTTTTCACCCCTCCACTTT.

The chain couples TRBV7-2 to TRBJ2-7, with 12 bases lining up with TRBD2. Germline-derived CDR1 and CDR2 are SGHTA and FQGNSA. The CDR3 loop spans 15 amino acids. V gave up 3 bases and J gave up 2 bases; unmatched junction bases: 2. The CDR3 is CASSFLAGGTYEQYF. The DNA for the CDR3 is TGTGCCAGCAGCTTTCTAGCGGGGGGGACCTACGAGCAGTACTTC.

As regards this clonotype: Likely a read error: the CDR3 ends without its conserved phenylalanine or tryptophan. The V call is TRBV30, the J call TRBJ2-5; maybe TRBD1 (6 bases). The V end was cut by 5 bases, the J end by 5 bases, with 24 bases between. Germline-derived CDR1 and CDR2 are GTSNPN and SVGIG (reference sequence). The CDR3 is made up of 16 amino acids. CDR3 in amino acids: CAWPRGDRDNSETQYY. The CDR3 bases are TGTGCCTGGCCGCGAGGGGACCGGGACAATTCGGAGACCCAGTACTAC.

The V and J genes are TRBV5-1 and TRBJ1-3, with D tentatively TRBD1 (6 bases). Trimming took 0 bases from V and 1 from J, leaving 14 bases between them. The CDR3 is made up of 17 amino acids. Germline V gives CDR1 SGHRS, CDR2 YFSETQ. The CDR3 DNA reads TGCGCCAGCAGCTTGGGATATGGCAGGGGTTCTGGAAACACCATATATTTT. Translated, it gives CASSLGYGRGSGNTIYF.

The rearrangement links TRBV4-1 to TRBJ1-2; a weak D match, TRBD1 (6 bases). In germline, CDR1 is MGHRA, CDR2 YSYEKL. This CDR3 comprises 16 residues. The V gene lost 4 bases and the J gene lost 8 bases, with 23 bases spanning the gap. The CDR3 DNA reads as TGCGCCAGCAGCCCCGTTTCTGCTACAGGGAGGCGAGGCTACACCTTC. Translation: CASSPVSATGRRGYTF.

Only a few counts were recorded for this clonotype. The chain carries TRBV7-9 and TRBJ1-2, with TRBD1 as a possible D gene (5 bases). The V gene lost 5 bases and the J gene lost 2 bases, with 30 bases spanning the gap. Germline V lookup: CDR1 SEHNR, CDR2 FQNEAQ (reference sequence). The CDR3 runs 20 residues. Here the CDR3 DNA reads TGTGCCAGCAGCCCGCTTACTCTGGGACGGGGAAGGGTCCGAAACTATGGCTACACCTTC. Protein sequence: CASSPLTLGRGRVRNYGYTF.

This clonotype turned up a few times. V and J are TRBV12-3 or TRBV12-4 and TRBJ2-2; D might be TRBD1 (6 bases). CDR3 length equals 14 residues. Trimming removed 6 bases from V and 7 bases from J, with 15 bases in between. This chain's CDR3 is CASRLLQGIGELFF. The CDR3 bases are TGTGCCAGCAGGCTACTCCAGGGGATCGGGGAGCTGTTTTTT.